What follows are 19 T cell receptor beta chains derived from one specimen sequenced in a study of regulatory T cells in long-lasting Graves disease. Relying on iRepertoire HTBI primers and Arm-PCR of CDR3 regions, the team built TCR beta libraries. TCRdb re-called the multiplex PCR reads through MiXCR, storing one row per CDR3 protein. The sample carries approximately 300,000 distinct CDR3 sequences, 15% to 20% recorded once. Regarding time point: newly diagnosed GD, antithyroid drugs for less than 3 months. With RNA extracted from PBMCs as input, the TCR library was made. Material: peripheral blood mononuclear cells (PBMCs), obtained at new diagnosis, from a patient treated with antithyroid drugs. The receptors were sampled from a female donor with Graves disease.

This clonotype appeared many times. The chain joins TRBV11-3 to TRBJ1-1; the D is unclear. Trimming pared 1 base from V and 5 bases from J, leaving 11 bases between. The CDR3 has 14 amino acids. CDR1 and CDR2 from the germline V gene are SGHNT and YENEEA. DNA for the CDR3: TGTGCCAGCAGCTTAGGGAGTCCGAGGACTGAAGCTTTCTTT. Protein: CASSLGSPRTEAFF.

This clonotype was detected many times. The J gene is TRBJ2-7, the V gene TRBV15; no clear D gene. Germline CDR1 reads LNHNV; CDR2 reads YYDKDF (reference sequence). CDR3 size: 15 residues. The V end lost 5 bases, the J end lost 1 base, and 15 bases lay between the germline ends. For the CDR3, the DNA is TGTGCCACCAGCGGTACCCAGTCCCTTTCCTACGAGCAGTACTTC. Its protein product is CATSGTQSLSYEQYF.

This clonotype was observed at least ten times. Just one base apart from a much larger clone, this may be a read error. As DNA, the CDR3 is TGTACCAGCAGCCGATCGACTAGCGGGAGCGGCGAGCAGTACTTC. Protein: CTSSRSTSGSGEQYF. The chain is built from TRBV11-2 and TRBJ2-7; 12 bases are a match to TRBD2. Germline CDR1 reads SGHAT; CDR2 reads FQNNGV. The CDR3 spans 15 residues.

This clonotype came up many times. V gene TRBV2 combines with J gene TRBJ2-5; D ambiguous. Trimming cost V 6 bases and J 5 bases, with 10 bases left between them. This CDR3 region has 12 residues. The V gene's germline CDR1 is SNHLY and CDR2 FYNNEI. The CDR3 is CASSEPEETQYF. CDR3 bases: TGTGCCAGCAGCGAACCGGAGGAGACCCAGTACTTC.

This clonotype has at least ten counts. The rearrangement uses TRBV12-3 or TRBV12-4 and TRBJ1-6; D gene ambiguous. The V end lost 5 bases, the J end lost 10 bases, and 18 bases lay between the germline ends. This CDR3 spans 15 amino acids. CDR3: CASSVAGSFSSPLHF. Written as DNA, the CDR3 is TGTGCCAGCAGTGTCGCCGGATCCTTCAGCTCACCCCTCCACTTT.

The genes are TRBV19 and TRBJ2-1; 10 positions match TRBD2. The junction had 2 bases not matched to a gene; V was cut back by 7 bases and J by 2 bases. CDR1 is LNHDA, CDR2 SQIVND, per germline (reference sequence). There are 14 residues in the CDR3. CDR3 DNA sequence: TGTGCCAGTAAGCGGGAGGGGGCCTACAATGAGCAGTTCTTC. The encoded protein is CASKREGAYNEQFF.

This clonotype was seen repeatedly, ten times or more. The rearrangement uses TRBV9 and TRBJ2-1; no firm D call. CDR3 size: 15 residues. V dropped 2 bases and J dropped 2 bases, with 11 bases sitting between them. Germline V gives CDR1 SGDLS, CDR2 YYNGEE. This CDR3 is CASSVGSQAYNEQFF. The CDR3 nucleotides read TGTGCCAGCAGCGTTGGCAGCCAGGCCTACAATGAGCAGTTCTTC. Variable domain in full (rest from reference TRBV9 and TRBJ2-1): DSGVTQTPKHLITATGQRVTLRCSPRSGDLSVYWYQQSLDQGLQFLIQYYNGEERAKGNILERFSAQQFPDLHSELNLSSLELGDSALYFCASSVGSQAYNEQFFGPGTRLTVL.

This clonotype was recorded at least ten times. V is TRBV6-2 or TRBV6-3 and J is TRBJ1-6; D is undetermined. This CDR3 has 17 amino acids. Trimming stripped 2 bases from V and 7 bases from J, with 18 bases between. The germline CDR1 and CDR2 sequences are MNHEY and SVGEGT. The CDR3 DNA is TGTGCCAGCAGTTACGCTTGGGCCCTCGACGGGAATTCACCCCTCCACTTT. Its protein is CASSYAWALDGNSPLHF.

This clonotype was detected only once. The chain recombines TRBV6-2 or TRBV6-3 with TRBJ1-4, with 9 bases matching TRBD1. Germline V gene lookup returns CDR1 MNHEY and CDR2 SVGEGT. With 9 bases clipped from V and 7 bases from J, the junction kept 6 bases outside the gene matches. The CDR3 consists of 13 residues. The CDR3 DNA reads as TGTGCCAGAGGGGACAGGGCGGGTGAAAAACTGTTTTTT. Residues: CARGDRAGEKLFF.

A few counts support this clonotype. The gene calls are TRBV6-1 and TRBJ2-7, with D hard to call. Deletions cut 7 bases from V and 4 bases from J, with 23 bases between. Germline CDR1 MNHNS, CDR2 SASEGT. This CDR3 comprises 16 residues. CDR3 DNA: TGTGCCAGCACTCTGGACCCTAGAGAACGTTTATACGAGCAGTACTTC. Translating it yields CASTLDPRERLYEQYF.

The sample holds many counts of this clonotype. The rearrangement joins TRBV6-2 or TRBV6-3 to TRBJ2-1; maybe TRBD2 (7 bases). Trimming stripped 6 bases from V and 2 bases from J, with 14 bases between. Per the germline V gene, CDR1 is MNHEY and CDR2 is SVGEGT. This CDR3 spans 15 amino acids. This CDR3 reads CASSQTGGPYNEQFF. The DNA for the CDR3 is TGTGCCAGCAGCCAAACCGGGGGGCCCTACAATGAGCAGTTCTTC.

In its sample, this clonotype was seen many times. This rearrangement joins TRBV28 to TRBJ1-4; no clear D gene. Per germline, CDR1 MDHEN and CDR2 SYDVKM. V was trimmed by 1 base and J by 4 bases, leaving 10 bases between them. The CDR3 loop spans 15 amino acids. The CDR3 nucleotides are TGTGCCAGCAGTTTATCCGCCGGTGATAATGAAAAACTGTTTTTT. This codes for CASSLSAGDNEKLFF.

This clonotype occurred many times. The genes are TRBV30 and TRBJ2-1, with a weak D call TRBD2 (6 bases). The CDR3 runs 13 residues. Trimming removed 6 bases from V and 2 bases from J, with 11 bases in between. Germline V gives CDR1 GTSNPN, CDR2 SVGIG (reference sequence). The CDR3 region has the DNA TGTGCCTGTTGGAGGGAAACCTACAATGAGCAGTTCTTC. Residues: CACWRETYNEQFF.

This clonotype was recorded once. Without the conserved terminal phenylalanine or tryptophan, this CDR3 likely stems from a read error. No DNA is shown, since the ends of the CDR3 on it are uncertain; the CDR3 is the one TCRdb lists. This chain links TRBV12-3 or TRBV12-4 with TRBJ2-4; the table assigns TRBD2, which was not confirmed against the DNA. The CDR3 has 17 residues if both end residues are counted. The chain's CDR3 is CASRAGTSVQETQYFGP.

This clonotype was counted at least ten times. The chain combines TRBV3-1 with TRBJ2-7; 9 nucleotides match TRBD1. The J segment lost 3 bases and the V segment lost 4 bases, leaving 13 bases of the junction unmatched. CDR1 LGHDT and CDR2 YNNKEL come from the germline V gene (reference sequence). This CDR3 is 17 amino acids long. The CDR3 coding sequence is TGTGCCAGCAGCCCCTCCCCCTACAGGGGGCGCGTCTACGAGCAGTACTTC. Residues: CASSPSPYRGRVYEQYF.

This clonotype was counted ten times or more. CDR3 nucleotide sequence: TGTGCCATGAAGACAGGCGCGAACTACGAGCAGTACTTC. Amino acids: CAMKTGANYEQYF. The rearrangement uses TRBV2 and TRBJ2-7; a possible D gene is TRBD1 (6 bases). With 10 bases removed from V and 3 bases from J, the gap between germline ends came to 16 bases. The CDR3 is made up of 13 amino acids. Germline loops: CDR1 SNHLY, CDR2 FYNNEI.

There are many counts of this clonotype. V gene TRBV6-4 combines with J gene TRBJ2-2, with TRBD1 as a possible D gene (6 bases). Per the germline V gene, CDR1 is MRHNA and CDR2 is SNTAGT. The CDR3 covers 13 residues. The germline V and J ends were trimmed by 2 bases and 6 bases, with 7 bases remaining between them. The CDR3 region has the DNA TGTGCCAGCAGTGACGGGGGCGCCGGGGAGCTGTTTTTT. It specifies CASSDGGAGELFF.

Details on this clonotype: Since a much larger clone is just one base distant, this may be a read error. Since no conserved phenylalanine or tryptophan closes the CDR3, a read error is the likely cause. This chain joins TRBV27 and TRBJ1-6, with a weak D call TRBD1 (6 bases). Germline V gene data show CDR1 as MNHEY and CDR2 as SMNVEV (reference sequence). The CDR3 consists of 17 residues. V was cut by 7 bases and J by 7 bases, with 23 bases left in between. CDR3 bases: TGTGCCAGCACCTCGCCCCTCCGCACAGGGAGGAATTCACCCCTCCACTCT. It encodes CASTSPLRTGRNSPLHS.

Concerning this clonotype itself: A read error is possible here, since a much larger clone lies one base away. CDR3 DNA: TGTGCCGGCAGTTTTCAAGCGGGAGTGGAGACCCAGTACTTC. Translating gives CAGSFQAGVETQYF. The genes are TRBV28 and TRBJ2-5; 8 bases are shared with TRBD2. Germline V CDR1 and CDR2: MDHEN, SYDVKM. The CDR3 totals 14 residues.